What follows is one TCR beta chain and its context. What it binds is not known. This specimen comes from a study of post-analysis software for immune sequencing data. As for the study in general: Recorded disease courses covered relapsing-remitting, secondary progressive and progressive-relapsing multiple sclerosis. Some patients had no subtype annotation. Study results and limitations: F measure showed strong co-clustering of same-batch samples. Controls showed lower frequencies than patients for five TRBV segments, and TRBV5-6, TRBV5-1 and TRBV20-1 were among these. Controls' normalized Chao1 diversity significantly exceeded that of multiple sclerosis patients.

This CDR3 contains 11 residues. V was trimmed by 6 bases and J by 3 bases, leaving 9 bases between them. Germline assignment: CDR1 DFQATT and CDR2 SNEGSKA (reference sequence). Unique molecular identifiers were built into the TCR beta cDNA libraries. Roughly 500,000 cDNA molecules were obtained per 1 to 10 million input T cells. Via MiXCR, TCRdb re-called the PCR reads, giving one row per CDR3 protein. The data contain 750,000 to 950,000 distinct CDR3 sequences, about 53% of them singletons. This sequence originates from a girl between 5 and 17 years old with multiple sclerosis. Specimen: blood. The J gene is TRBJ2-7, the V gene TRBV20-1, with D uncertain. In nucleotides, the CDR3 is TGCAGTGCGTCGGACGACTACGAGCAGTACTTC. The encoded protein is CSASDDYEQYF.